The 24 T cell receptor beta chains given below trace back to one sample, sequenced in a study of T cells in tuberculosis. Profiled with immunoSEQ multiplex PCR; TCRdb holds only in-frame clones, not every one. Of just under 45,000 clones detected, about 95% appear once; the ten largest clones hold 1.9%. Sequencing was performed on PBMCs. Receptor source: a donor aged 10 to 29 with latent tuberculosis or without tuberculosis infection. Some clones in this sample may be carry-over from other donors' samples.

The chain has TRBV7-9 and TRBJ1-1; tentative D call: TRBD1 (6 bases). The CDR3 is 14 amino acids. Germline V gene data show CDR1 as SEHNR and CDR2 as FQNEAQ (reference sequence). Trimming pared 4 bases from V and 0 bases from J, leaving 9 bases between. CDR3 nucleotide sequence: TGTGCCAGCAGCTCTGGACAGTTGAACACTGAAGCTTTCTTT. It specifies CASSSGQLNTEAFF.

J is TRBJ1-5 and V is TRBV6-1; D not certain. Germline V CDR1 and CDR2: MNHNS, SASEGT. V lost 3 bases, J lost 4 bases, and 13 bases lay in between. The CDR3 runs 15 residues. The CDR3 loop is CASSDPTFGNQPQHF. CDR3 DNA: TGTGCCAGCAGTGACCCAACCTTCGGGAATCAGCCCCAGCATTTT.

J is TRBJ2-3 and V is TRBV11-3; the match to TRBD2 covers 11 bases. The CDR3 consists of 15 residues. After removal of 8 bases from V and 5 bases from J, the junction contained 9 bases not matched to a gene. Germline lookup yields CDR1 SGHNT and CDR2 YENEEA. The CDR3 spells CASSRLAGRVDTQYF. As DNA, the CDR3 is TGTGCCAGCTCTAGACTAGCGGGAAGGGTAGATACGCAGTATTTT.

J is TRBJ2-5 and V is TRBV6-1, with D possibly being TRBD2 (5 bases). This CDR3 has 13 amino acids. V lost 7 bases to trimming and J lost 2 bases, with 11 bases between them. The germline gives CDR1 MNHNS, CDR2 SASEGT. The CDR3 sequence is CASIGMLQETQYF. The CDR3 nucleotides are TGTGCCAGCATCGGGATGCTACAAGAGACCCAGTACTTC.

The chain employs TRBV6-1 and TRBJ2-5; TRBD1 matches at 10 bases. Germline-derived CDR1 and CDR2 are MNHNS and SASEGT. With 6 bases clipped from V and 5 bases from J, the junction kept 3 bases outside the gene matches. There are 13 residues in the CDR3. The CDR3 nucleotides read TGTGCCAGCAGCGACAGGGGGCGGGAGACCCAGTACTTC. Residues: CASSDRGRETQYF.

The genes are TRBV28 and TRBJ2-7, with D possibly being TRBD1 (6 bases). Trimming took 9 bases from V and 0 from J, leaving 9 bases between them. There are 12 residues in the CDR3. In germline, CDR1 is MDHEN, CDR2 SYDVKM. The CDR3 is CASDRSSYEQYF. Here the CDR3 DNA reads TGTGCCAGTGACAGGAGCTCCTACGAGCAGTACTTC.

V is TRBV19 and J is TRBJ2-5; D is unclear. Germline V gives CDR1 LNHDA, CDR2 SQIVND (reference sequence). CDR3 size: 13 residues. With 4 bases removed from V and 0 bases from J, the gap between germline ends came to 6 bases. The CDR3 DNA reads TGTGCCAGTAGTACAGGTGACCAAGAGACCCAGTACTTC. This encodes CASSTGDQETQYF.

CDR3 residues: CASSEYSGRGTEAFF. CDR3 coding DNA: TGCGCCAGCAGTGAATACTCCGGGAGGGGGACTGAAGCTTTCTTT. This chain uses TRBV10-1 with TRBJ1-1; the D gene is possibly TRBD1 (6 bases). The CDR3 sequence is 15 residues long. V lost 3 bases to trimming and J lost 5 bases, with 16 bases between them. From germline, CDR1 is WNHNN and CDR2 SYGVQD (reference sequence).

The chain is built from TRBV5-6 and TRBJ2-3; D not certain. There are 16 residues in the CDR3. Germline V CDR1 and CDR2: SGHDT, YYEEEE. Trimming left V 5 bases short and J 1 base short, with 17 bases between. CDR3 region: CASRSTPGWGTDTQYF. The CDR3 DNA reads TGTGCCAGCAGGTCGACCCCCGGGTGGGGCACAGATACGCAGTATTTT.

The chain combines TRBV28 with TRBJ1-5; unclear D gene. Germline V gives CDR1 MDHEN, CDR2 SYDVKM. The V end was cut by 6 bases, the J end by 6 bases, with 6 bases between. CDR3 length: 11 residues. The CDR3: CASSSGQPQHF. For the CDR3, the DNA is TGTGCCAGCAGCTCGGGTCAGCCCCAGCATTTT.

CDR3 nucleotide sequence: TGTGCCAGCAGCTTGGGACAGAAAGAGACCCAGTACTTC. Amino acid sequence: CASSLGQKETQYF. This chain joins TRBV5-4 and TRBJ2-5; D might be TRBD1 (5 bases). CDR3 length: 13 amino acids. Germline-derived CDR1 and CDR2 are SGHNT and YYREEE (reference sequence). The V and J ends lost 0 bases and 3 bases respectively, with 6 bases between them.

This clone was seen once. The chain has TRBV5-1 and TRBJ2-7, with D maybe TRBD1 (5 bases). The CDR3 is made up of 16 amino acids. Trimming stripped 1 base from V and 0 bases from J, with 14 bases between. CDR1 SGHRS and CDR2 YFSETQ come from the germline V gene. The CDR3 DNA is TGCGCCAGCAGCTTGACGACAGCCCGGAGCTCCTACGAGCAGTACTTC. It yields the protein CASSLTTARSSYEQYF.

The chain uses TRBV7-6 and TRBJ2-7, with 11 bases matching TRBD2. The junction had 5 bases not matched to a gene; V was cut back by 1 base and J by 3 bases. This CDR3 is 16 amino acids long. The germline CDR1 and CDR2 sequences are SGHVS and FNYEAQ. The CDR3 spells CASSLVAGGGFYEQYF. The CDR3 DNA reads TGTGCCAGCAGCTTAGTAGCGGGAGGGGGCTTCTACGAGCAGTACTTC.

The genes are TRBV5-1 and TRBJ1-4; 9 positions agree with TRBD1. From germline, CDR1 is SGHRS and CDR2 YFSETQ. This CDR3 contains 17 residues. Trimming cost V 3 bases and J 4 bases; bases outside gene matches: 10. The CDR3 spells CASSSIPTGGGNEKLFF. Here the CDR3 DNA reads TGCGCCAGCAGCTCAATACCCACAGGGGGCGGTAATGAAAAACTGTTTTTT.

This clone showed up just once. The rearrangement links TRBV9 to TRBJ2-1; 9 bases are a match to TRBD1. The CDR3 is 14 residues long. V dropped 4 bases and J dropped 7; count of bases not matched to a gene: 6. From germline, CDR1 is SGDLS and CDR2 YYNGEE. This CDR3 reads CASSPRDRANEQFF. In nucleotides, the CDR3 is TGTGCCAGCAGCCCCCGGGACAGGGCGAATGAGCAGTTCTTC.

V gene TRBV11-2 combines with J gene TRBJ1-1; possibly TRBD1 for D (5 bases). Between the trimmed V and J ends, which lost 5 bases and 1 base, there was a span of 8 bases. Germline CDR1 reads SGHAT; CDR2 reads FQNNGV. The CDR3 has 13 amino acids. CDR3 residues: CASSGDRNTEAFF. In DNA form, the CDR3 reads TGTGCCAGCAGCGGCGACAGGAACACTGAAGCTTTCTTT.

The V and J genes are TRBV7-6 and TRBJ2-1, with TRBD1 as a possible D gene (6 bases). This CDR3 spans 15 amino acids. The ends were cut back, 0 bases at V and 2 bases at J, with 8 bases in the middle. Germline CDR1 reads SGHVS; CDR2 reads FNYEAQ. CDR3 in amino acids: CASSLARGPYNEQFF. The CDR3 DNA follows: TGTGCCAGCAGCTTAGCCAGGGGTCCCTACAATGAGCAGTTCTTC.

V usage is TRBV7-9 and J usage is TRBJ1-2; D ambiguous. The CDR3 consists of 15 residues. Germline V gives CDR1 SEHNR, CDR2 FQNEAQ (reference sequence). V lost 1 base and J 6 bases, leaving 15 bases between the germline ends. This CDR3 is CASSLVIGRVDGYTF. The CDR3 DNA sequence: TGTGCCAGCAGCTTAGTAATAGGGAGGGTGGATGGCTACACCTTC.

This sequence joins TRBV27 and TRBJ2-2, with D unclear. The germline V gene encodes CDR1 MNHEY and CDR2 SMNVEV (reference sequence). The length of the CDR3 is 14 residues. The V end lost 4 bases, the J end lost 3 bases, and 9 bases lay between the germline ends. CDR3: CASSYRRDTGELFF. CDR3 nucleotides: TGTGCCAGCAGTTACCGACGGGACACCGGGGAGCTGTTTTTT.

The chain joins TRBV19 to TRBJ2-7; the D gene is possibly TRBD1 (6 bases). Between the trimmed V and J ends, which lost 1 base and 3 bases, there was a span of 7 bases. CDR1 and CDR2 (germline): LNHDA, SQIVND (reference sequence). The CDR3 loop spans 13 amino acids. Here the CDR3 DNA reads TGTGCCAGTAGTATAGGGACAGTCTACGAGCAGTACTTC. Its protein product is CASSIGTVYEQYF.

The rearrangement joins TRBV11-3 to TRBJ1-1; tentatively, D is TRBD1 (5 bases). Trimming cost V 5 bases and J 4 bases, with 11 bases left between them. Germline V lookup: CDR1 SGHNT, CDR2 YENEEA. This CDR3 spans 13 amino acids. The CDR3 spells CASSIDGGTEAFF. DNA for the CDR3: TGTGCCAGCAGCATTGACGGGGGCACTGAAGCTTTCTTT.

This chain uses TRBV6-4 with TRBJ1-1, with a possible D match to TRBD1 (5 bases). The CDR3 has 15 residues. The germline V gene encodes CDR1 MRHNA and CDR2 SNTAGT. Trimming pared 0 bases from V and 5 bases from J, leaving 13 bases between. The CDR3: CASSDSNRLGTEAFF. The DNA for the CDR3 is TGTGCCAGCAGTGACTCGAACAGGCTGGGAACTGAAGCTTTCTTT.

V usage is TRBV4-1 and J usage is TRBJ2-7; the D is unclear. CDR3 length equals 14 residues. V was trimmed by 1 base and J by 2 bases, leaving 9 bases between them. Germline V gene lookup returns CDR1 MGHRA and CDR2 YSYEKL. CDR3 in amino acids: CASSQVSTPYEQYF. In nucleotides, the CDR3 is TGCGCCAGCAGCCAAGTATCTACCCCCTACGAGCAGTACTTC.

CDR3 sequence: CASRPRQGPYNEQFF. The DNA of the CDR3 is TGTGCCAGCAGACCCAGACAGGGGCCCTACAATGAGCAGTTCTTC. This chain links TRBV27 with TRBJ2-1, with TRBD1 identical over 8 bases. The J segment lost 2 bases and the V segment lost 6 bases, leaving 6 bases of the junction unmatched. The V gene's germline CDR1 is MNHEY and CDR2 SMNVEV (reference sequence). The CDR3 loop spans 15 amino acids.